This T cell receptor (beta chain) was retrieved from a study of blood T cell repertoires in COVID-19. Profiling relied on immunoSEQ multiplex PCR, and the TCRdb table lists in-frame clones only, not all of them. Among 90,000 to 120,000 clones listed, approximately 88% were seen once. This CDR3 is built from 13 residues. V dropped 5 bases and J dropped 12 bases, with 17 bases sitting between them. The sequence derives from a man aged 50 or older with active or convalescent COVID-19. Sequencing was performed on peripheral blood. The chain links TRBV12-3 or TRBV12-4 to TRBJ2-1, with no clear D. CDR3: CASSPTTPLRQFF. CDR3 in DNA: TGTGCCAGCAGTCCTACGACACCTCTTCGGCAGTTCTTC.